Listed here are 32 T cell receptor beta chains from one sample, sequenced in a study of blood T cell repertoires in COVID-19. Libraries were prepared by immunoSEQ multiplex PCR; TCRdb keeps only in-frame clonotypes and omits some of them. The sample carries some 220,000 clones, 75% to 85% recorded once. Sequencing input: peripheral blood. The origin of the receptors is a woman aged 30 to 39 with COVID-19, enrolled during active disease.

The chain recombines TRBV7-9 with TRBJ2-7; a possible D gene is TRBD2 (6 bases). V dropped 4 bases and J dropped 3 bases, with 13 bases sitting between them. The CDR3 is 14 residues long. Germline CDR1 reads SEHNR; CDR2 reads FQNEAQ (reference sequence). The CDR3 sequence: CASSYLGGNYEQYF. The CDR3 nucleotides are TGTGCCAGCAGCTACCTTGGGGGGAACTACGAGCAGTACTTC.

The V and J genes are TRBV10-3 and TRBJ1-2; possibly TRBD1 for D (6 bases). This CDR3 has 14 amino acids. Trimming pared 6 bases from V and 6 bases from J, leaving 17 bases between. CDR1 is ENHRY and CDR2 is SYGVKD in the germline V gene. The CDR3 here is CAISRTASNDGYTF. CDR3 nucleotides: TGTGCCATCAGCAGGACAGCGAGTAATGATGGCTACACCTTC.

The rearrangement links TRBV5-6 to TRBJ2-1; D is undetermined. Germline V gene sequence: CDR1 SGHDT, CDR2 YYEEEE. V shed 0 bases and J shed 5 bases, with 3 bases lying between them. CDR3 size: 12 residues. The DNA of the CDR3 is TGTGCCAGCAGCTTGGGAGACAATGAGCAGTTCTTC. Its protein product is CASSLGDNEQFF.

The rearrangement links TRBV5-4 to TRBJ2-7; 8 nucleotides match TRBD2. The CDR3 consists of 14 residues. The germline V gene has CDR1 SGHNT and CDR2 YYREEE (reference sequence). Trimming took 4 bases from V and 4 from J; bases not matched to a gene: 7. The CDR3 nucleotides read TGTGCCAGCAGCGCTACCGGGACTAGTTACGAGCAGTACTTC. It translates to CASSATGTSYEQYF.

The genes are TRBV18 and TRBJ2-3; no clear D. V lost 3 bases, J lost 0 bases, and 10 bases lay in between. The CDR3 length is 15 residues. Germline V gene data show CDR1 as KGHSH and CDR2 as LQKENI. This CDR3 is CASSPRAASTDTQYF. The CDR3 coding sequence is TGTGCCAGCTCACCCCGCGCGGCTAGCACAGATACGCAGTATTTT.

CDR3 in amino acids: CASSFYVAGVNEQYF. The CDR3 region has the DNA TGTGCCAGCAGCTTTTATGTAGCGGGAGTGAACGAGCAGTACTTC. The chain is built from TRBV5-5 and TRBJ2-7; 9 bases align to TRBD2. The CDR3 is 15 residues long. The germline gives CDR1 SGHKS, CDR2 YYEKEE (reference sequence). V lost 2 bases and J lost 5; bases outside the gene matches: 8.

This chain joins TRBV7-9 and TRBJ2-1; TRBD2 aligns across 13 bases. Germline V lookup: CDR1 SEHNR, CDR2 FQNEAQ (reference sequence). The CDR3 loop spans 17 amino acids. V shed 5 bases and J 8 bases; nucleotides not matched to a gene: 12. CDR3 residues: CASSAGTSGALRDEQFF. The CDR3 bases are TGTGCCAGCAGCGCCGGGACTAGCGGGGCCCTTAGGGATGAGCAGTTCTTC.

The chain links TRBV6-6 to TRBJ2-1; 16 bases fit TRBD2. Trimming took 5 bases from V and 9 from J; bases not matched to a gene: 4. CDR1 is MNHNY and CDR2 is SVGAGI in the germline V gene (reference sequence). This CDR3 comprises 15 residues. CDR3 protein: CASSHGTSGRGEQFF. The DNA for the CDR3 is TGTGCCAGCAGTCATGGGACTAGCGGGAGGGGTGAGCAGTTCTTC.

The CDR3 DNA follows: TGTGCCAGCAGCTCACCGGACAGGGCTGGAAACACCATATATTTT. This translates into CASSSPDRAGNTIYF. This chain links TRBV7-2 with TRBJ1-3, with 8 bases fitting TRBD1. With V trimmed by 4 bases and J by 2 bases, 4 bases remained unmatched. CDR3 size: 15 residues. The germline gives CDR1 SGHTA, CDR2 FQGNSA.

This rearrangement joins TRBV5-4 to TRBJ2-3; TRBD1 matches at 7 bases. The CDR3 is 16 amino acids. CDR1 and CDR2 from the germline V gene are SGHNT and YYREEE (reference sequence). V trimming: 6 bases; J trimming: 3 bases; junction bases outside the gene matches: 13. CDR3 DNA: TGTGCCAGCACCCAAAACCAGGGACAGCGAACAGATACGCAGTATTTT. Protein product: CASTQNQGQRTDTQYF.

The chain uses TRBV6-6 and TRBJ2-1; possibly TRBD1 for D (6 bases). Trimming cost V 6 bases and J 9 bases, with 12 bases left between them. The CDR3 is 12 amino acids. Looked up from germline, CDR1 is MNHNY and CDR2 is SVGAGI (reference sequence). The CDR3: CASSLGQSEQFF. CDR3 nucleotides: TGTGCCAGCAGCCTTGGACAGTCTGAGCAGTTCTTC.

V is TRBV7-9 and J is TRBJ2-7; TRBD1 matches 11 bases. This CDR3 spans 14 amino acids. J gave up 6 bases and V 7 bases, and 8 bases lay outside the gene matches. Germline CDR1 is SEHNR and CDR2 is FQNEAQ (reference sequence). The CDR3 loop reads CASTDAGTGGEQYF. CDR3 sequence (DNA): TGTGCCAGCACCGATGCCGGGACAGGGGGCGAGCAGTACTTC.

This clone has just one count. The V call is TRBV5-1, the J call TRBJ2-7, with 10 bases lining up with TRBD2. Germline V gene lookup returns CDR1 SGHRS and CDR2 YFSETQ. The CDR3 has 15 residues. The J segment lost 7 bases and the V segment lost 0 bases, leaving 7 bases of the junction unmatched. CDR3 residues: CASSLGAGGPQEQYF. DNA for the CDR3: TGCGCCAGCAGCTTGGGAGCGGGAGGGCCTCAAGAGCAGTACTTC.

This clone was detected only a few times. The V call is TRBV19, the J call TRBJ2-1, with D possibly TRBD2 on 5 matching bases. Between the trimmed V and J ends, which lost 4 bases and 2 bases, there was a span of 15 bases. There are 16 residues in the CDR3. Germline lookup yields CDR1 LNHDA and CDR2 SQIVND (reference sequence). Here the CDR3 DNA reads TGTGCCAGTAGTACCCTAGCTGCTAACACCTACAATGAGCAGTTCTTC. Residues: CASSTLAANTYNEQFF.

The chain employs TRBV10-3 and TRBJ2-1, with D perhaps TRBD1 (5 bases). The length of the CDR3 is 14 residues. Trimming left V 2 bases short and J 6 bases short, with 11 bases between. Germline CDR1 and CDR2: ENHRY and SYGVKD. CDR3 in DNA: TGTGCCATCAGTGAGAATTCCAGGGCCAATGAGCAGTTCTTC. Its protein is CAISENSRANEQFF.

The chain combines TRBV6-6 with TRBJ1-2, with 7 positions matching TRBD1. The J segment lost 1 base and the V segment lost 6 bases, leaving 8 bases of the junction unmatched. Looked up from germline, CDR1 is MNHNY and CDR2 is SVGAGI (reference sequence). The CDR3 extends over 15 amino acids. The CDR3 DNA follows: TGTGCCAGCAGCCCGCGACAGGGCATTAACTATGGCTACACCTTC. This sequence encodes CASSPRQGINYGYTF.

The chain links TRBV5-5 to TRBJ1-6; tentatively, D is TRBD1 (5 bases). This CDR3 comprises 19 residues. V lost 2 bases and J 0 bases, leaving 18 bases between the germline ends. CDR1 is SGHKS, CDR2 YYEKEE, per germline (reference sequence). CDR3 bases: TGTGCCAGCAGCTTACGCGGTTTAAGGGGCAGCTCCTATAATTCACCCCTCCACTTT. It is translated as CASSLRGLRGSSYNSPLHF.

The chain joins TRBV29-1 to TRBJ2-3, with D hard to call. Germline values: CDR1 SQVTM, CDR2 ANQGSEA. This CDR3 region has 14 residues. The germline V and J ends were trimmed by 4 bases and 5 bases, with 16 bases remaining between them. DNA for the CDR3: TGCAGCGTTGCTACCAAGACCCGAGGAGATACGCAGTATTTT. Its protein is CSVATKTRGDTQYF.

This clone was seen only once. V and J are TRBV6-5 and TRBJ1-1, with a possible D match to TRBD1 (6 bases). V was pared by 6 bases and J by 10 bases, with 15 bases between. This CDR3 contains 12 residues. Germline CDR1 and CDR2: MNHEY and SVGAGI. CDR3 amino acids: CASREDRYRAFF. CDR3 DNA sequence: TGTGCCAGCAGAGAGGACAGATATCGAGCTTTCTTT.

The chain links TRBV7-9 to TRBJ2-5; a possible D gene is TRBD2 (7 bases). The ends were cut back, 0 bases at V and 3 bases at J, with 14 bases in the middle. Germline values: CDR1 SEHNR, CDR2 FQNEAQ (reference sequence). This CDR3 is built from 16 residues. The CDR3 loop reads CASSLAQGGGKETQYF. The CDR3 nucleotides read TGTGCCAGCAGCTTAGCCCAGGGAGGGGGGAAAGAGACCCAGTACTTC. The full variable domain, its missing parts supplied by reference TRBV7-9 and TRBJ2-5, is DTGVSQNPRHKITKRGQNVTFRCDPISEHNRLYWYRQTLGQGPEFLTYFQNEAQLEKSRLLSDRFSAERPKGSFSTLEIQRTEQGDSAMYLCASSLAQGGGKETQYFGPGTRLLVL.

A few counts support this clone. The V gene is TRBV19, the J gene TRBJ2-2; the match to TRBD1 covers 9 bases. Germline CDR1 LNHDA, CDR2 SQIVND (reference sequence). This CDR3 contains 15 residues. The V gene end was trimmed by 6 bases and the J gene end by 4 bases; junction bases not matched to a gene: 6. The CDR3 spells CASSPTTGGTGELFF. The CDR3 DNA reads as TGTGCCAGTAGCCCAACGACAGGGGGCACCGGGGAGCTGTTTTTT.

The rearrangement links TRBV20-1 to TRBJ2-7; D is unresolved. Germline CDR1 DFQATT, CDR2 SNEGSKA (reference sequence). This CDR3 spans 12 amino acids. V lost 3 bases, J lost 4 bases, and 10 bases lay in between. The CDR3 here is CSASSQTYEQYF. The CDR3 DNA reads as TGCAGTGCTAGTTCCCAAACTTACGAGCAGTACTTC.

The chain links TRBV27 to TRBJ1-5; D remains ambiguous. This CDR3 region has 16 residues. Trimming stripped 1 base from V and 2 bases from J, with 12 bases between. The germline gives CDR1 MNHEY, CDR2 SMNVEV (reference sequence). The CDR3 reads CASSLLGGQGNQPQHF. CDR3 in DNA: TGTGCCAGCAGTTTATTGGGAGGGCAGGGCAATCAGCCCCAGCATTTT.

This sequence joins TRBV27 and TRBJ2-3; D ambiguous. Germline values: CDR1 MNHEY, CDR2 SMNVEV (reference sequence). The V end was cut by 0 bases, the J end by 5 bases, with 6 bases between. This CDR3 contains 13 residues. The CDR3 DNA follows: TGTGCCAGCAGTTTATCTATGAGAGATACGCAGTATTTT. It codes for CASSLSMRDTQYF.

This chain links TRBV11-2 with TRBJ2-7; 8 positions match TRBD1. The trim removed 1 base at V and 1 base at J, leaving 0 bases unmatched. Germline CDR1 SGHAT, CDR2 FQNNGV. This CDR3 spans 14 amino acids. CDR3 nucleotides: TGTGCCAGCAGCTTAGGGACAGGGTCCTACGAGCAGTACTTC. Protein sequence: CASSLGTGSYEQYF.

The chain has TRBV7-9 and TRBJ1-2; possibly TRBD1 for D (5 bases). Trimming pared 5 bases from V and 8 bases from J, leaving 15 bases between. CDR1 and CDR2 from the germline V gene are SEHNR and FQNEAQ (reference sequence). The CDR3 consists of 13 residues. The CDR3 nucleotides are TGTGCCAGCAGCCCTAAGACAGTCTTCGGCTACACCTTC. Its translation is CASSPKTVFGYTF.

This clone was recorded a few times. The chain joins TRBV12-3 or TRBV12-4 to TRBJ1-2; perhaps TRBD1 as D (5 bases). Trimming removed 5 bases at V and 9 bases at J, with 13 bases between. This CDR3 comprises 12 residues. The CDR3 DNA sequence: TGTGCCAGCAGTCTCGACAGTAATAGCTACACCTTC. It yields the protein CASSLDSNSYTF.

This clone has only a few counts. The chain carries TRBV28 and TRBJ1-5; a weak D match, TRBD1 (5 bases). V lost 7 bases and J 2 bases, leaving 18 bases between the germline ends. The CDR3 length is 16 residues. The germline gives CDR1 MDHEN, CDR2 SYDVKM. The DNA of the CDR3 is TGTGCCAGCACCCTCCCAGGGAATATTGGCAATCAGCCCCAGCATTTT. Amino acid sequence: CASTLPGNIGNQPQHF.

CDR3 amino acids: CASSLVPGQNDEQYF. The CDR3 region has the DNA TGTGCCAGCAGCTTAGTTCCGGGACAAAACGACGAGCAGTACTTC. This chain links TRBV11-1 with TRBJ2-7; perhaps TRBD1 as D (6 bases). The CDR3 length is 15 residues. Germline V gives CDR1 SGHAT, CDR2 FQDESV (reference sequence). Between the trimmed V and J ends, which lost 1 base and 5 bases, there was a span of 15 bases. Filled out from reference TRBV11-1 and TRBJ2-7, the complete variable domain reads EAEVAQSPRYKITEKSQAVAFWCDPISGHATLYWYRQILGQGPELLVQFQDESVVDDSQLPKDRFSAERLKGVDSTLKIQPAELGDSAMYLCASSLVPGQNDEQYFGPGTRLTVT.

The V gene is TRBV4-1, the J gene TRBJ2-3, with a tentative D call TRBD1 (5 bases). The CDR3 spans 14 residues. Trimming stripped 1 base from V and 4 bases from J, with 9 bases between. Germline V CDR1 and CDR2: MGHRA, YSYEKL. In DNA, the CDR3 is TGCGCCAGCAGCCAAGTAGTCAGGGCAGATACGCAGTATTTT. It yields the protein CASSQVVRADTQYF.

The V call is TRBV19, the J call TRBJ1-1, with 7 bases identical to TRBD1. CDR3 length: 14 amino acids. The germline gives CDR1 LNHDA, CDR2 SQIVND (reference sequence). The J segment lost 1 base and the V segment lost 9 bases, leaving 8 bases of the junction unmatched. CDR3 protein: CASRQGGWNTEAFF. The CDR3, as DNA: TGTGCCAGCAGACAGGGCGGGTGGAACACTGAAGCTTTCTTT.

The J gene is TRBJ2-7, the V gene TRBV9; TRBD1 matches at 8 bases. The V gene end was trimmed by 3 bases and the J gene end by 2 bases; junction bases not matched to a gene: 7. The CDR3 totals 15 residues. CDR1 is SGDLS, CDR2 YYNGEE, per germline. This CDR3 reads CASSAGGSSPYEQYF. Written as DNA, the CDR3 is TGTGCCAGCAGCGCAGGGGGCAGTTCGCCCTACGAGCAGTACTTC.